One TCR beta chain is described in this entry. The antigen remains undetermined. Expressed TCRB transcripts got sequenced, as all isolated RNA was reverse transcribed. Assay used: immunoSEQ multiplex PCR; TCRdb lists only in-frame clones, some missing. Among 130,000 or so clones listed, roughly 10% were seen once. The V end was cut by 5 bases, the J end by 3 bases, with 8 bases between. There are 12 residues in the CDR3. CDR1 and CDR2 (germline): KGHSH, LQKENI. The sample comes from a study of beta chain features in type 1 diabetes. General study results and limits: Moderate yet significant TCRB CDR3 shortening was seen in Type 1 diabetes patients in all four CD4+ subsets. A closer apparent resemblance between naive, central memory and Treg TCRB repertoires was seen in patients than in healthy donors.

The chain joins TRBV18 to TRBJ2-7, with no clear D. The TCR sequence derives from a woman aged 40 to 50 in good health. The sample taken for sequencing was central memory CD4+ T cells from blood. The CDR3 is CASSTSLYEQYF. DNA of the CDR3: TGTGCCAGCTCAACGAGTCTCTACGAGCAGTACTTC.